Shown below are 17 T cell receptor beta chains from a single sample sequenced in a study of blood T cell repertoires in COVID-19. Sequencing was performed with immunoSEQ multiplex PCR; in TCRdb, only in-frame clones are kept and a portion is missing. The sample lists 80,000 to 95,000 clones; roughly 80% were seen once. Material for sequencing was peripheral blood. Receptors originate from an elderly man with COVID-19, enrolled during active disease.

This clone was counted between two and nine times. This chain connects TRBV7-3 to TRBJ2-3; D is possibly TRBD1 (6 bases). Germline assignment: CDR1 SGHTA and CDR2 FQGTGA. The CDR3 length is 13 residues. Trimming stripped 5 bases from V and 5 bases from J, with 11 bases between. The CDR3 nucleotides read TGTGCCAGCAGCGCAACCAGGGGAGATACGCAGTATTTT. As protein: CASSATRGDTQYF.

The chain links TRBV6-5 to TRBJ2-4, with 10 bases fitting TRBD2. The CDR3 extends over 14 amino acids. Germline V gene sequence: CDR1 MNHEY, CDR2 SVGAGI. The V and J ends lost 7 bases and 9 bases, in that order; junction bases with no gene match: 9. The CDR3 coding sequence is TGTGCCAGCACCCCCGGACTAGCGGACGGCATTCAGTACTTC. Amino acid sequence: CASTPGLADGIQYF.

The rearrangement uses TRBV6-5 and TRBJ2-7; weak D call: TRBD1 (5 bases). Germline CDR1 is MNHEY and CDR2 is SVGAGI. This CDR3 is 14 amino acids long. V lost 2 bases and J 6 bases, leaving 14 bases between the germline ends. The CDR3 reads CASSYARDGGEQYF. The DNA for the CDR3 is TGTGCCAGCAGTTACGCCAGGGATGGTGGCGAGCAGTACTTC.

This rearrangement joins TRBV18 to TRBJ1-2; 8 bases are shared with TRBD1. Germline CDR1 and CDR2: KGHSH and LQKENI. V lost 3 bases, J lost 6 bases, and 6 bases stayed unmatched. The CDR3 is made up of 14 amino acids. The CDR3 bases are TGTGCCAGCTCACCGGACAGGGTGGGGAATGGCTACACCTTC. This codes for CASSPDRVGNGYTF.

The chain has TRBV5-1 and TRBJ2-3; 7 nucleotides line up with TRBD2. CDR1 SGHRS and CDR2 YFSETQ come from the germline V gene. With 0 bases clipped from V and 3 bases from J, the junction kept 7 bases outside the gene matches. CDR3 length: 16 amino acids. CDR3 sequence (DNA): TGCGCCAGCAGCTTGGCGGGTCCAGCGGGGACAGATACGCAGTATTTT. This sequence encodes CASSLAGPAGTDTQYF.

The rearrangement links TRBV19 to TRBJ1-1; 7 bases line up with TRBD1. This CDR3 comprises 15 residues. Germline trimming cut 5 bases from V and 0 bases from J; bases unmatched to any gene: 6. Germline CDR1 and CDR2: LNHDA and SQIVND (reference sequence). The CDR3 loop reads CASSDRAGMNTEAFF. The CDR3 DNA follows: TGTGCCAGTAGTGACAGGGCAGGCATGAACACTGAAGCTTTCTTT.

The sample holds many counts of this clone. The chain uses TRBV5-1 and TRBJ2-7; 12 bases are shared with TRBD1. Germline V gives CDR1 SGHRS, CDR2 YFSETQ. The length of the CDR3 is 15 residues. V was clipped by 0 bases and J by 6 bases; unmatched bases: 4. The CDR3 DNA follows: TGCGCCAGCAGCTTGGAAGGGACAGGGGGCATCGAGCAGTACTTC. It translates to CASSLEGTGGIEQYF.

The chain combines TRBV5-1 with TRBJ2-5; 7 nucleotides agree with TRBD1. The CDR3 loop spans 14 amino acids. From germline, CDR1 is SGHRS and CDR2 YFSETQ. The junction had 3 bases not matched to a gene; V was cut back by 3 bases and J by 1 base. CDR3 bases: TGCGCCAGCAGCTGGGCAGGGGGCCAAGAGACCCAGTACTTC. This gives the protein CASSWAGGQETQYF.

J is TRBJ1-4 and V is TRBV19; weak D call: TRBD1 (6 bases). The V gene lost 5 bases and the J gene lost 11 bases, with 15 bases spanning the gap. CDR3 size: 13 residues. Germline CDR1 is LNHDA and CDR2 is SQIVND (reference sequence). CDR3 DNA sequence: TGTGCCAGTAGTGCCACAGGGTCTGAGAAACTGTTTTTT. This sequence encodes CASSATGSEKLFF.

The CDR3, as DNA: TGTGCCAGCAGTGAAGGGCAGTTTACTAACTATGGCTACACCTTC. This codes for CASSEGQFTNYGYTF. The V and J genes are TRBV2 and TRBJ1-2; no reliable D call. The germline CDR1 and CDR2 sequences are SNHLY and FYNNEI. V was cut by 1 base and J by 0 bases, with 9 bases left in between. CDR3 length equals 15 residues.

This chain links TRBV7-6 with TRBJ2-3; 15 bases align to TRBD2. There are 18 residues in the CDR3. In germline, CDR1 is SGHVS, CDR2 FNYEAQ. With V trimmed by 1 base and J by 5 bases, 7 bases remained unmatched. CDR3 in DNA: TGTGCCAGCAGCTTAGATTACGGACTAGCGGGGGGGCGAGATACGCAGTATTTT. It specifies CASSLDYGLAGGRDTQYF.

This rearrangement joins TRBV3-1 (or the pseudogene TRBV3-2) to TRBJ1-6; TRBD1 is a possible D gene (5 bases). This CDR3 comprises 16 residues. The V gene lost 2 bases and the J gene lost 10 bases, with 18 bases spanning the gap. Germline V gene lookup returns CDR1 LGHDT and CDR2 YNNKEL (reference sequence). The CDR3 nucleotides read TGTGCCAGCAGCCAAACCGGGGGAGGGGCACGATCACCCCTCCACTTT. The encoded protein is CASSQTGGGARSPLHF.

This clone has just one count. The chain recombines TRBV5-4 with TRBJ1-2; 7 bases align to TRBD1. V trimming: 4 bases; J trimming: 2 bases; junction bases outside the gene matches: 5. Germline lookup yields CDR1 SGHNT and CDR2 YYREEE (reference sequence). The CDR3 covers 14 residues. This chain's CDR3 is CASSPPDRNYGYTF. CDR3 nucleotide sequence: TGTGCCAGCAGCCCTCCGGACAGGAACTATGGCTACACCTTC.

The chain has TRBV15 and TRBJ1-1; D not resolved. The CDR3 totals 15 residues. V was trimmed by 3 bases and J by 0 bases, leaving 11 bases between them. CDR1 LNHNV and CDR2 YYDKDF come from the germline V gene (reference sequence). This CDR3 reads CATSREMTVNTEAFF. The CDR3 DNA follows: TGTGCCACCAGCAGGGAGATGACGGTGAACACTGAAGCTTTCTTT.

In regard to this clone: Compared with germline, one end of the junction differs, possibly owing to a read error. The rearrangement uses TRBV7-7 and TRBJ2-1; D is possibly TRBD1 (6 bases). The germline CDR1 and CDR2 sequences are SSHAT and FNYEAQ (reference sequence). This CDR3 has 13 residues. This CDR3 reads CASSSDRYNEQFF. The CDR3 DNA sequence: TGTGCTAGCAGCTCCGACAGGTACAATGAGCAGTTCTTC.

Remarks on this clone: This same CDR3 is encoded by further DNA sequences in the sample. V is TRBV5-1 and J is TRBJ2-7; tentative D call: TRBD1 (6 bases). Trimming took off 1 base at V and 1 base at J, with 9 bases between the two ends. Germline CDR1 and CDR2: SGHRS and YFSETQ. The CDR3 is 14 amino acids. CDR3 loop: CASSLPTGSYEQYF. In DNA, the CDR3 is TGCGCCAGCAGCTTGCCTACAGGGTCCTACGAGCAGTACTTC. Full variable domain (remainder filled in from reference TRBV5-1 and TRBJ2-7): KAGVTQTPRYLIKTRGQQVTLSCSPISGHRSVSWYQQTPGQGLQFLFEYFSETQRNKGNFPGRFSGRQFSNSRSEMNVSTLELGDSALYLCASSLPTGSYEQYFGPGTRLTVT.

CDR3 sequence: CASSQRSFSEWGRNSNYGYTF. CDR3 coding DNA: TGTGCCAGCAGCCAAAGAAGTTTCAGTGAGTGGGGGCGGAACTCTAACTATGGCTACACCTTC. V and J are TRBV3-1 (or the pseudogene TRBV3-2) and TRBJ1-2, with D maybe TRBD1 (6 bases). The V and J ends lost 2 bases and 0 bases respectively, with 28 bases between them. Germline CDR1 reads LGHDT; CDR2 reads YNNKEL (reference sequence). CDR3 size: 21 residues.